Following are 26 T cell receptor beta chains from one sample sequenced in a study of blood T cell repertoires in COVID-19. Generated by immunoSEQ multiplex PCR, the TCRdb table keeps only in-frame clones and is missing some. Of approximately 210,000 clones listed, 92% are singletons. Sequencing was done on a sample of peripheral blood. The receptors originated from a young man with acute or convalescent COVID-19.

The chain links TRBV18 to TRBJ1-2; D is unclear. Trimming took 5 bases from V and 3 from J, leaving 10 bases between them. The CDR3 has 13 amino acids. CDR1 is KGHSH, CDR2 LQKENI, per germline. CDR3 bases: TGTGCCAGCTCATCGATTCAGTACTATGGCTACACCTTC. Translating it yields CASSSIQYYGYTF.

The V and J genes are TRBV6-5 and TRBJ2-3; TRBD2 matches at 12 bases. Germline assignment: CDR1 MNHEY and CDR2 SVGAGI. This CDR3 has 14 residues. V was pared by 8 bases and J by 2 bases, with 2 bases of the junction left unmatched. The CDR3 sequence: CASRLAGVTDTQYF. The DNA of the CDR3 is TGTGCCAGCCGACTAGCGGGGGTCACAGATACGCAGTATTTT.

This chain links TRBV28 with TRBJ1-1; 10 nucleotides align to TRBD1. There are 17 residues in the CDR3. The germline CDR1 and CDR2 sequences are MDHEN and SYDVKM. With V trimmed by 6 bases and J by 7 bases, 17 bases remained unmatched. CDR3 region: CASRPGTGVPSFVEAFF. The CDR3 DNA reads TGTGCCAGCAGGCCCGGGACAGGGGTCCCCTCTTTCGTTGAAGCTTTCTTT.

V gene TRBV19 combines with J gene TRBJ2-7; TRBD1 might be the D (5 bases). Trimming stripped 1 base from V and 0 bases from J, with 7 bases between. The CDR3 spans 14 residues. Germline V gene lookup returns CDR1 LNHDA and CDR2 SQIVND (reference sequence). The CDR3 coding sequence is TGTGCCAGTAGTATAGCAGGGCACTCCTACGAGCAGTACTTC. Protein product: CASSIAGHSYEQYF.

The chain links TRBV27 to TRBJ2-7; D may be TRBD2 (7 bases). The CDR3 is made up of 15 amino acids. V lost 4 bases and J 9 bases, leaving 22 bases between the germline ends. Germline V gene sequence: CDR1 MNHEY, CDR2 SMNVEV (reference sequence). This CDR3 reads CASSSFSGASGRQYF. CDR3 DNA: TGTGCCAGCAGTTCCTTTTCGGGGGCTAGCGGTCGGCAGTACTTC.

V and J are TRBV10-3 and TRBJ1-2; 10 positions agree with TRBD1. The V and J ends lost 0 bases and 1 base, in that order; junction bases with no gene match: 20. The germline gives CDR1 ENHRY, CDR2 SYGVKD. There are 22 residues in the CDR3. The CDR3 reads CAISESRTGGPSGISSNYGYTF. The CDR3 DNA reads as TGTGCCATCAGTGAGTCTCGGACAGGGGGTCCTTCGGGGATCTCGAGTAACTATGGCTACACCTTC.

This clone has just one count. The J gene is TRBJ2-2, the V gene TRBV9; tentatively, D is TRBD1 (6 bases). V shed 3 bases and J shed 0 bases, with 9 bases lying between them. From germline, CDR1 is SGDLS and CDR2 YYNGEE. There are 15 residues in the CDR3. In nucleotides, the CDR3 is TGTGCCAGCAGCGGAAGACAGGCGAACACCGGGGAGCTGTTTTTT. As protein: CASSGRQANTGELFF.

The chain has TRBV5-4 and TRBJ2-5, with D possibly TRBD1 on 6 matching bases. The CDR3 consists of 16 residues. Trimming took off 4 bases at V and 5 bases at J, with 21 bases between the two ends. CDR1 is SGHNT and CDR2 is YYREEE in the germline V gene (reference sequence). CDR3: CASSPGGQWGTETQYF. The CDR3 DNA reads TGTGCCAGCAGCCCTGGAGGACAGTGGGGAACGGAGACCCAGTACTTC.

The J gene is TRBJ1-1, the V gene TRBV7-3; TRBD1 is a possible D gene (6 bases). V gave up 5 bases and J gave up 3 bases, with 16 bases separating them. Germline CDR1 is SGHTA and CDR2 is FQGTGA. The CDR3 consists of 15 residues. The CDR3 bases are TGTGCCAGCAGCCTACAGGGTAGTGGGGACACTGAAGCTTTCTTT. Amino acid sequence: CASSLQGSGDTEAFF.

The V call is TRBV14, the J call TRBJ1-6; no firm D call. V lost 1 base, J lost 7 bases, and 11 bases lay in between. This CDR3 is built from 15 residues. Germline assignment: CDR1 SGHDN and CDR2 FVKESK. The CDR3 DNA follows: TGTGCCAGCAGCCAAGCCCGTTCGGGGAATTCACCCCTCCACTTT. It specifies CASSQARSGNSPLHF.

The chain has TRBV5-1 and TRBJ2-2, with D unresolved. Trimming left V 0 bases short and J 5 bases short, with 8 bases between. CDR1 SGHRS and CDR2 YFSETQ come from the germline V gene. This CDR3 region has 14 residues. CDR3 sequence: CASSLAAKTGELFF. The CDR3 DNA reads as TGCGCCAGCAGCTTGGCTGCTAAGACCGGGGAGCTGTTTTTT.

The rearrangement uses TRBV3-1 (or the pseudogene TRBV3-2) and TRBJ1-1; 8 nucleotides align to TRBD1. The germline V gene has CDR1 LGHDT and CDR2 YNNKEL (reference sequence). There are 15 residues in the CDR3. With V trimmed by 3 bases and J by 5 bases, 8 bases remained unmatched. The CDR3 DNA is TGTGCCAGCAGCCAGACTCAGGGGGCTTCGACTGAAGCTTTCTTT. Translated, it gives CASSQTQGASTEAFF.

In nucleotides, the CDR3 is TGTGCCAGCAGCCCAACAATCAATTCACCCCTCCACTTT. Its protein is CASSPTINSPLHF. This chain joins TRBV7-2 and TRBJ1-6; D is uncertain. Deletions cut 5 bases from V and 7 bases from J, with 9 bases between. Germline V lookup: CDR1 SGHTA, CDR2 FQGNSA. This CDR3 comprises 13 residues. Full variable domain (rest looked up from reference TRBV7-2 and TRBJ1-6): GAGVSQSPSNKVTEKGKDVELRCDPISGHTALYWYRQSLGQGLEFLIYFQGNSAPDKSGLPSDRFSAERTGGSVSTLTIQRTQQEDSAVYLCASSPTINSPLHFGNGTRLTVT.

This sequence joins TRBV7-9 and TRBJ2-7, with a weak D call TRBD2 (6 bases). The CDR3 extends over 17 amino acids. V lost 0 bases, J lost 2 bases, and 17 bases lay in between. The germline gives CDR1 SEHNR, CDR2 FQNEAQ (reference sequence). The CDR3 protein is CASSLAISGTLPYEQYF. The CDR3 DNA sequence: TGTGCCAGCAGCTTAGCGATTAGCGGAACTCTCCCCTACGAGCAGTACTTC. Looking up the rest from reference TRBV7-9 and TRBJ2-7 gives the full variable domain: DTGVSQNPRHKITKRGQNVTFRCDPISEHNRLYWYRQTLGQGPEFLTYFQNEAQLEKSRLLSDRFSAERPKGSFSTLEIQRTEQGDSAMYLCASSLAISGTLPYEQYFGPGTRLTVT.

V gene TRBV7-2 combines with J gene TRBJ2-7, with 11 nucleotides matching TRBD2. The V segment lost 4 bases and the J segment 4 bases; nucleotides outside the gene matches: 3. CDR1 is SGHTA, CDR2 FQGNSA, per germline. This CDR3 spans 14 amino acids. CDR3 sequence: CASSYGTSGYEQYF. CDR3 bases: TGTGCCAGCAGCTATGGGACTAGCGGATACGAGCAGTACTTC.

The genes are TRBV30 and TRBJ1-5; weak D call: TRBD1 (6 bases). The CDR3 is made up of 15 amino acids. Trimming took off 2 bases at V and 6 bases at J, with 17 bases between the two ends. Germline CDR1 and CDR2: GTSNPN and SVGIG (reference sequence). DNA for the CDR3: TGTGCCTGGAGTCCCGGGACACTTGTCGGTCAGCCCCAGCATTTT. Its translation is CAWSPGTLVGQPQHF.

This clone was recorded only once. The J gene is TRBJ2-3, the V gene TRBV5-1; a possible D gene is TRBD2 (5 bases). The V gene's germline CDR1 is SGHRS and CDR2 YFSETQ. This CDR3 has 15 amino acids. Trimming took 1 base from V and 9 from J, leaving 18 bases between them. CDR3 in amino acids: CASSLKTGPPGTQYF. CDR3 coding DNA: TGCGCCAGCAGCTTGAAAACCGGGCCCCCGGGGACGCAGTATTTT.

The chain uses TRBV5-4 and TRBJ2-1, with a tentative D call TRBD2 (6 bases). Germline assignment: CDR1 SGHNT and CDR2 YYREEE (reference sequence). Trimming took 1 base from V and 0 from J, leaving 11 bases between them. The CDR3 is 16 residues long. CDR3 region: CASSLTAGSSYNEQFF. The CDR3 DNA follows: TGTGCCAGCAGCTTGACAGCGGGCTCCTCCTACAATGAGCAGTTCTTC.

The CDR3 DNA follows: TGTGCCAGCAGAGAAACCGGGACTAGCGGGGGGAACTACGAGCAGTACTTC. It translates to CASRETGTSGGNYEQYF. The genes are TRBV28 and TRBJ2-7, with 15 bases fitting TRBD2. Germline V gene lookup returns CDR1 MDHEN and CDR2 SYDVKM. Trimming removed 6 bases from V and 3 bases from J; junction bases left unmatched: 9. This CDR3 has 17 amino acids.

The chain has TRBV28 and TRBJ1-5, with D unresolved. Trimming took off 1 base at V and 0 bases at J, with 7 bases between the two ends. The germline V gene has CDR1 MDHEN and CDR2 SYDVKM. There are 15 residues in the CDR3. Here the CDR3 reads CASSLSGDSNQPQHF. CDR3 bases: TGTGCCAGCAGTTTATCCGGGGATAGCAATCAGCCCCAGCATTTT.

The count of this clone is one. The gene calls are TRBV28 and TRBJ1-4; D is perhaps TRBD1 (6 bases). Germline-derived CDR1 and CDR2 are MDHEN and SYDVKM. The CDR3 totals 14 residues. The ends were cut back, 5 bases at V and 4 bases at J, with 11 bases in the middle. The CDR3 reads CASSTDRINEKLFF. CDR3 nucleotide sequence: TGTGCCAGCAGTACGGACAGAATTAATGAAAAACTGTTTTTT.

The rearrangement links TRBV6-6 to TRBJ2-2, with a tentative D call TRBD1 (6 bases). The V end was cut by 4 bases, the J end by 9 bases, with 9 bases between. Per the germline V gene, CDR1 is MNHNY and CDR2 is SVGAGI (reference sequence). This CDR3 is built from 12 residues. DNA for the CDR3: TGTGCCAGCAGTTCTGGACAGAGGGAGCTGTTTTTT. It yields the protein CASSSGQRELFF.

The CDR3 here is CASSLTGGIETQYF. The CDR3 DNA follows: TGCGCCAGCAGCTTAACAGGGGGCATCGAGACCCAGTACTTC. V is TRBV5-1 and J is TRBJ2-5; 9 bases are shared with TRBD1. V shed 2 bases, J shed 5 bases, and the junction held 4 bases outside the gene matches. The length of the CDR3 is 14 residues. CDR1 and CDR2 (germline): SGHRS, YFSETQ.

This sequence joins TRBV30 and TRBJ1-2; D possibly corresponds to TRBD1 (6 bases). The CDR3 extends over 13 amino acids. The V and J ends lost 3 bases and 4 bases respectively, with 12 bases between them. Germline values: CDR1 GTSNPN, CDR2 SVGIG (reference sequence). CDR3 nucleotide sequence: TGTGCCTGGAGGACGCGGGGGGCCTATGGCTACACCTTC. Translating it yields CAWRTRGAYGYTF.

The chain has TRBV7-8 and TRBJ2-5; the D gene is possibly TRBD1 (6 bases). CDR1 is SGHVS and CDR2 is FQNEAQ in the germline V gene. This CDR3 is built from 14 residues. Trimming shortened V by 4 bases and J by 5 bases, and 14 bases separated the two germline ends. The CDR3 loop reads CASSYRTGQETQYF. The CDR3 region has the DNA TGTGCCAGCAGCTATCGTACAGGACAGGAGACCCAGTACTTC.

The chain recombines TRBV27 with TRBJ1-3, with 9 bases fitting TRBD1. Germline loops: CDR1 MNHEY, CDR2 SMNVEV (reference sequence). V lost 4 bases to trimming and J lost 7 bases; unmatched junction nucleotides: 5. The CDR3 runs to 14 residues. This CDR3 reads CASSSRTGVNTIYF. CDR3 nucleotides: TGTGCCAGCAGTTCACGGACAGGGGTCAACACCATATATTTT.